The 8 T cell receptor beta chains presented below share a single source sample, sequenced in a study of CD8+ T cells in alopecia areata. RNA was extracted and reverse transcribed into cDNA as the sequencing template. TCRdb's table, derived via immunoSEQ multiplex PCR, lists solely in-frame clones and lacks some. The sample has approximately 200,000 clones, about 62% seen once. Indicated treatment: oral pan-JAK inhibitor, 5-10 mg twice daily. This sample comprised CD4+ T cells sorted from blood, obtained at week 24, from a patient treated with tofacitinib. The receptors originated from a human donor with alopecia areata.

The chain links TRBV7-2 to TRBJ1-6, with no clear D. The germline CDR1 and CDR2 sequences are SGHTA and FQGNSA. Trimming took 5 bases from V and 6 from J, leaving 11 bases between them. This CDR3 has 14 amino acids. CDR3 in DNA: TGTGCCAGCAGCCACCCTGGCCTTAATTCACCCCTCCACTTT. Protein sequence: CASSHPGLNSPLHF. Combining the CDR3 with reference TRBV7-2 and TRBJ1-6 gives the whole variable domain GAGVSQSPSNKVTEKGKDVELRCDPISGHTALYWYRQSLGQGLEFLIYFQGNSAPDKSGLPSDRFSAERTGGSVSTLTIQRTQQEDSAVYLCASSHPGLNSPLHFGNGTRLTVT.

This clone appeared once. V usage is TRBV5-4 and J usage is TRBJ2-1; TRBD2 matches 8 bases. This CDR3 comprises 14 residues. J was trimmed by 8 bases and V by 4 bases; bases with no gene match: 8. Germline values: CDR1 SGHNT, CDR2 YYREEE (reference sequence). CDR3 bases: TGTGCCAGCAGCCAGGAAGCGGGGGTGTATGAGCAGTTCTTC. Amino acids: CASSQEAGVYEQFF.

For the CDR3, the DNA is TGTGCCAGCAGCTCCCACCTAGGACTAGCGGGGGACTCCTACTACGAGCAGTACTTC. Translation gives CASSSHLGLAGDSYYEQYF. This sequence joins TRBV11-2 and TRBJ2-7, with 13 bases lining up with TRBD2. The V and J ends lost 4 bases and 3 bases, in that order; junction bases with no gene match: 15. The CDR3 extends over 19 amino acids. The germline V gene has CDR1 SGHAT and CDR2 FQNNGV.

This clone was found once. The gene calls are TRBV9 and TRBJ2-2; the D gene is possibly TRBD2 (6 bases). Deletions cut 0 bases from V and 3 bases from J, with 12 bases between. This CDR3 has 16 amino acids. Germline assignment: CDR1 SGDLS and CDR2 YYNGEE. The CDR3 region is CASSVGPRGYTGELFF. Here the CDR3 DNA reads TGTGCCAGCAGCGTAGGTCCCCGGGGGTACACCGGGGAGCTGTTTTTT. Drawing the rest from reference TRBV9 and TRBJ2-2, the complete variable domain is DSGVTQTPKHLITATGQRVTLRCSPRSGDLSVYWYQQSLDQGLQFLIQYYNGEERAKGNILERFSAQQFPDLHSELNLSSLELGDSALYFCASSVGPRGYTGELFFGEGSRLTVL.

The chain employs TRBV4-1 and TRBJ2-2, with 11 nucleotides matching TRBD1. Germline CDR1 reads MGHRA; CDR2 reads YSYEKL. V was pared by 4 bases and J by 5 bases, with 3 bases of the junction left unmatched. The CDR3 contains 15 residues. CDR3 in amino acids: CASSPGTGGTGELFF. In DNA, the CDR3 is TGCGCCAGCAGCCCAGGGACAGGGGGGACCGGGGAGCTGTTTTTT.

The J gene is TRBJ2-5, the V gene TRBV7-6, with unresolved D. Trimming removed 2 bases at V and 6 bases at J, with 7 bases between. Germline V gene lookup returns CDR1 SGHVS and CDR2 FNYEAQ. CDR3 length: 12 residues. In DNA form, the CDR3 reads TGTGCCAGCAGCTTACACGAGAAGACCCAGTACTTC. Residues: CASSLHEKTQYF.

The chain employs TRBV5-1 and TRBJ1-4; TRBD1 matches at 8 bases. Germline values: CDR1 SGHRS, CDR2 YFSETQ. V shed 4 bases and J 8 bases; nucleotides not matched to a gene: 7. This CDR3 contains 14 residues. The CDR3 nucleotides are TGCGCCAGCAGCCAGCAGGGGGCGGGAGAAAAACTGTTTTTT. This translates into CASSQQGAGEKLFF. The variable domain in full, with the rest retrieved from reference TRBV5-1 and TRBJ1-4, is KAGVTQTPRYLIKTRGQQVTLSCSPISGHRSVSWYQQTPGQGLQFLFEYFSETQRNKGNFPGRFSGRQFSNSRSEMNVSTLELGDSALYLCASSQQGAGEKLFFGSGTQLSVL.

There are a few counts of this clone. This CDR3 reads CASSFFIPETQYF. DNA for the CDR3: TGTGCCAGCAGCTTCTTTATCCCGGAGACCCAGTACTTC. This chain joins TRBV7-9 and TRBJ2-5; D gene uncertain. The CDR3 extends over 13 amino acids. CDR1 is SEHNR and CDR2 is FQNEAQ in the germline V gene (reference sequence). Trimming took 3 bases from V and 5 from J, leaving 10 bases between them.